The 26 T cell receptor beta chains given below trace back to one sample, sequenced in a study of blood T cell repertoires in COVID-19. Profiling relied on immunoSEQ multiplex PCR, and the TCRdb table lists in-frame clones only, not all of them. The sample yields about 130,000 clones, approximately 85% seen once. Source material: peripheral blood. The receptors here all came from a human donor in a cohort sampled during active COVID-19.

The V call is TRBV28, the J call TRBJ2-5, with D perhaps TRBD1 (6 bases). Trimming pared 5 bases from V and 2 bases from J, leaving 21 bases between. The CDR3 runs 17 residues. Germline CDR1 reads MDHEN; CDR2 reads SYDVKM. The CDR3 here is CASSPHVRDTSQETQYF. The DNA for the CDR3 is TGTGCCAGCAGTCCCCACGTCCGGGACACCTCACAAGAGACCCAGTACTTC.

The gene calls are TRBV11-2 and TRBJ2-5, with 8 bases matching TRBD2. CDR1 is SGHAT, CDR2 FQNNGV, per germline. The CDR3 sequence is 16 residues long. V trimming: 1 base; J trimming: 5 bases; junction bases outside the gene matches: 9. CDR3 amino acids: CASSLGIAGMVETQYF. The CDR3 region has the DNA TGTGCCAGCAGCTTAGGGATAGCGGGAATGGTGGAGACCCAGTACTTC.

This rearrangement joins TRBV12-3 or TRBV12-4 to TRBJ1-2; 10 positions match TRBD1. The length of the CDR3 is 13 residues. V dropped 1 base and J dropped 7; count of bases not matched to a gene: 0. The DNA of the CDR3 is TGTGCCAGCAGTTTAGGGACAGGGGGTGGCTACACCTTC. Translation gives CASSLGTGGGYTF.

This sequence joins TRBV28 and TRBJ1-1, with 7 bases fitting TRBD1. CDR1 is MDHEN and CDR2 is SYDVKM in the germline V gene. The CDR3 length is 11 residues. Germline trimming cut 6 bases from V and 8 bases from J; bases unmatched to any gene: 3. The DNA for the CDR3 is TGTGCCAGCAGCGCACAGGGGGAAGCTTTCTTT. As protein: CASSAQGEAFF. Full variable domain (outside the CDR3, taken from reference TRBV28 and TRBJ1-1): DVKVTQSSRYLVKRTGEKVFLECVQDMDHENMFWYRQDPGLGLRLIYFSYDVKMKEKGDIPEGYSVSREKKERFSLILESASTNQTSMYLCASSAQGEAFFGQGTRLTVV.

The rearrangement links TRBV6-5 to TRBJ2-7, with D perhaps TRBD2 (7 bases). This CDR3 is 15 amino acids long. Germline V lookup: CDR1 MNHEY, CDR2 SVGAGI. V lost 8 bases and J 6 bases, leaving 23 bases between the germline ends. The CDR3 nucleotides read TGTGCCAGCTTGTCGGGGGGCACCTCTCTTTCCGAGCAGTACTTC. Its translation: CASLSGGTSLSEQYF.

This clone appeared once. The gene calls are TRBV5-6 and TRBJ1-6; TRBD1 aligns across 8 bases. The germline V gene encodes CDR1 SGHDT and CDR2 YYEEEE. V gave up 3 bases and J gave up 10 bases; unmatched junction bases: 12. The CDR3 covers 16 residues. The CDR3, as DNA: TGTGCCAGCAGCTCCTCCCCGACAGGGGTCAACTCACCCCTCCACTTT. Translation gives CASSSSPTGVNSPLHF. The full variable domain, in which reference TRBV5-6 and TRBJ1-6 provide the parts outside the CDR3, is DAGVTQSPTHLIKTRGQQVTLRCSPKSGHDTVSWYQQALGQGPQFIFQYYEEEERQRGNFPDRFSGHQFPNYSSELNVNALLLGDSALYLCASSSSPTGVNSPLHFGNGTRLTVT.

On this clone itself: The junction differs from germline at one of its ends, possibly a read error. The rearrangement links TRBV5-4 to TRBJ1-1, with 9 bases aligning to TRBD1. CDR1 SGHNT and CDR2 YYREEE come from the germline V gene (reference sequence). CDR3 length: 14 amino acids. CDR3 DNA sequence: TGTGCCAGCAGTTTGGACAGGGGGAACACTGAAGCTTTCTTT. Protein: CASSLDRGNTEAFF.

The rearrangement joins TRBV2 to TRBJ2-7; 11 positions agree with TRBD1. The J segment lost 6 bases and the V segment lost 9 bases, leaving 4 bases of the junction unmatched. The CDR3 consists of 12 residues. Germline CDR1 and CDR2: SNHLY and FYNNEI. In nucleotides, the CDR3 is TGTGCCAGAACCGGGACAGGGGGCGAGCAGTACTTC. Its translation is CARTGTGGEQYF.

The rearrangement uses TRBV18 and TRBJ1-2; D is undetermined. Germline CDR1 is KGHSH and CDR2 is LQKENI. The CDR3 is made up of 15 amino acids. Trimming removed 3 bases at V and 4 bases at J, with 15 bases between. The CDR3 sequence is CASSPPERRSYGYTF. CDR3 nucleotides: TGTGCCAGCTCACCCCCGGAGAGGCGGTCCTATGGCTACACCTTC.

The J gene is TRBJ2-3, the V gene TRBV7-3; D call uncertain. The CDR3 is 15 amino acids. Per germline, CDR1 SGHTA and CDR2 FQGTGA. V was cut by 2 bases and J by 1 base, with 10 bases left in between. CDR3 in DNA: TGTGCCAGCAGCTTAGGCGGTTTGGGCACAGATACGCAGTATTTT. It codes for CASSLGGLGTDTQYF.

This chain links TRBV6-2 or TRBV6-3 with TRBJ1-2; D is perhaps TRBD1 (5 bases). The length of the CDR3 is 15 residues. Germline CDR1 reads MNHEY; CDR2 reads SVGEGT. Trimming shortened V by 5 bases and J by 2 bases, and 15 bases separated the two germline ends. This chain's CDR3 is CASSHRQLQNYGYTF. CDR3 DNA: TGTGCCAGCAGTCATCGACAGCTACAAAACTATGGCTACACCTTC.

The V and J genes are TRBV5-1 and TRBJ1-4, with 9 bases fitting TRBD1. The CDR3 spans 13 residues. Looked up from germline, CDR1 is SGHRS and CDR2 is YFSETQ. V trimming: 10 bases; J trimming: 4 bases; junction bases outside the gene matches: 5. The CDR3: CASGTGRNEKLFF. In DNA, the CDR3 is TGCGCCTCGGGGACAGGGCGTAATGAAAAACTGTTTTTT.

The chain has TRBV7-2 and TRBJ2-7, with 7 bases lining up with TRBD2. CDR3 length: 11 residues. V lost 8 bases and J lost 9; bases outside the gene matches: 7. The germline V gene has CDR1 SGHTA and CDR2 FQGNSA. The CDR3 DNA follows: TGTGCCAGCCGTGGGGGGGAGGGGCAGTACTTC. Translation gives CASRGGEGQYF.

The rearrangement links TRBV11-3 to TRBJ1-1; D is unresolved. V dropped 5 bases and J dropped 0 bases, with 7 bases sitting between them. This CDR3 comprises 13 residues. Per the germline V gene, CDR1 is SGHNT and CDR2 is YENEEA. The chain's CDR3 is CASSPRMNTEAFF. CDR3 nucleotide sequence: TGTGCCAGCAGCCCGCGCATGAACACTGAAGCTTTCTTT.

This clone was counted only a few times. The rearrangement joins TRBV27 to TRBJ1-5, with D tentatively TRBD1 (6 bases). V was clipped by 8 bases and J by 2 bases, with 13 bases between them. The CDR3 spans 14 residues. Germline V gives CDR1 MNHEY, CDR2 SMNVEV (reference sequence). CDR3 in amino acids: CASSNRVGNQPQHF. CDR3 sequence (DNA): TGTGCCAGCTCGAACAGGGTCGGCAATCAGCCCCAGCATTTT.

The chain has TRBV27 and TRBJ1-2; 8 bases are shared with TRBD1. J lost 5 bases, V lost 8 bases, and 7 bases had no gene match. Germline CDR1 and CDR2: MNHEY and SMNVEV (reference sequence). The CDR3 has 13 residues. The CDR3 nucleotides are TGTGCCAGCTTTACGACAGGGGAGTATGGCTACACCTTC. This translates into CASFTTGEYGYTF.

The chain uses TRBV11-2 and TRBJ1-1; no reliable D call. Germline V lookup: CDR1 SGHAT, CDR2 FQNNGV. V shed 5 bases and J shed 1 base, with 11 bases lying between them. The CDR3 contains 14 residues. CDR3 nucleotides: TGTGCCAGCAGCCCGGACGGAGGGAACACTGAAGCTTTCTTT. This codes for CASSPDGGNTEAFF. The whole variable domain, filled in from reference TRBV11-2 and TRBJ1-1, reads EAGVAQSPRYKIIEKRQSVAFWCNPISGHATLYWYQQILGQGPKLLIQFQNNGVVDDSQLPKDRFSAERLKGVDSTLKIQPAKLEDSAVYLCASSPDGGNTEAFFGQGTRLTVV.

V and J are TRBV15 and TRBJ1-2; 7 bases map to TRBD1. The trim removed 1 base at V and 5 bases at J, leaving 7 bases unmatched. The germline V gene has CDR1 LNHNV and CDR2 YYDKDF (reference sequence). The CDR3 spans 15 residues. The CDR3 region is CATSRALTGKYGYTF. The DNA for the CDR3 is TGTGCCACCAGCAGAGCCCTGACAGGGAAGTATGGCTACACCTTC.

CDR3 nucleotides: TGTGCCAGCAGCCCTAACCGGGACACCGCCTACGAGCAGTACTTC. Protein sequence: CASSPNRDTAYEQYF. The chain links TRBV9 to TRBJ2-7, with a weak D call TRBD1 (6 bases). Between the trimmed V and J ends, which lost 4 bases and 2 bases, there was a span of 16 bases. Germline V gene sequence: CDR1 SGDLS, CDR2 YYNGEE. This CDR3 spans 15 amino acids. The whole variable domain, filled in from reference TRBV9 and TRBJ2-7, reads DSGVTQTPKHLITATGQRVTLRCSPRSGDLSVYWYQQSLDQGLQFLIQYYNGEERAKGNILERFSAQQFPDLHSELNLSSLELGDSALYFCASSPNRDTAYEQYFGPGTRLTVT.

V usage is TRBV15 and J usage is TRBJ2-5, with 10 nucleotides matching TRBD2. The CDR3 has 13 residues. Germline V gene data show CDR1 as LNHNV and CDR2 as YYDKDF (reference sequence). The trim removed 7 bases at V and 4 bases at J, leaving 3 bases unmatched. The CDR3 region has the DNA TGTGCCACCAAGAGCGGGGGGGGAGAGACCCAGTACTTC. Protein sequence: CATKSGGGETQYF.

The V and J genes are TRBV27 and TRBJ2-7; 8 positions agree with TRBD2. The CDR3 is 13 amino acids. Germline CDR1 reads MNHEY; CDR2 reads SMNVEV (reference sequence). V gave up 6 bases and J gave up 3 bases; unmatched junction bases: 4. The CDR3 nucleotides are TGTGCCAGCAGCTTAGCGGGGAGCTACGAGCAGTACGTC. This codes for CASSLAGSYEQYV.

J is TRBJ2-1 and V is TRBV7-8; maybe TRBD1 (5 bases). CDR3 length: 15 residues. Deletions cut 1 base from V and 10 bases from J, with 17 bases between. Germline V gene sequence: CDR1 SGHVS, CDR2 FQNEAQ. CDR3 sequence reads: CASSLEALQGVEQFF. The DNA of the CDR3 is TGTGCCAGCAGCTTAGAAGCGTTACAAGGGGTCGAGCAGTTCTTC.

The V gene is TRBV7-9, the J gene TRBJ1-1, with D possibly TRBD1 on 5 matching bases. Per the germline V gene, CDR1 is SEHNR and CDR2 is FQNEAQ (reference sequence). Deletions cut 5 bases from V and 6 bases from J, with 16 bases between. The CDR3 is 14 residues long. The CDR3 reads CASSPTGGWAEAFF. The DNA of the CDR3 is TGTGCCAGCAGCCCGACTGGGGGGTGGGCTGAAGCTTTCTTT.

As to this clone: Its ends do not fully match the called genes, so a read error is possible. Other DNA sequences in the sample encode the same CDR3. The CDR3: CAISQGADTEAFF. CDR3 DNA: TGTGCCATCAGTCAGGGGGCAGACACTGAAGCCTTCTTT. The rearrangement links TRBV10-3 to TRBJ1-1, with 8 bases fitting TRBD1. CDR1 and CDR2 (germline): ENHRY, SYGVKD. This CDR3 has 13 amino acids.

The chain recombines TRBV19 with TRBJ2-3, with 7 bases matching TRBD1. V lost 3 bases to trimming and J lost 4 bases; unmatched junction nucleotides: 13. The CDR3 runs to 17 residues. Germline CDR1 LNHDA, CDR2 SQIVND (reference sequence). In DNA, the CDR3 is TGTGCCAGTAGTATCCTTTGGACAGGCATTAAGGCAGATACGCAGTATTTT. This gives the protein CASSILWTGIKADTQYF.

This chain links TRBV27 with TRBJ1-1; TRBD1 is a possible D gene (6 bases). CDR3 length: 15 residues. V was pared by 5 bases and J by 1 base, with 14 bases between. Germline V gene sequence: CDR1 MNHEY, CDR2 SMNVEV (reference sequence). The CDR3 DNA reads TGTGCCAGCAGTCTAAACCCCAGGGGGAACACTGAAGCTTTCTTT. Translating gives CASSLNPRGNTEAFF.